This T cell receptor (beta chain) came from a study of blood T cells in healthy people across ages. CDR1 and CDR2 from the germline V gene are SQVTM and ANQGSEA. CDR3 length: 12 amino acids. The V gene lost 8 bases and the J gene lost 1 base, with 10 bases spanning the gap. A sample-barcoded 5' primer and a J-beta primer mix were used in a second PCR of roughly 6 to 11 cycles. A tag from a template-switch adaptor with 12 random nucleotides marked each cDNA molecule. Each CDR3 protein is one row after TCRdb ran MiXCR on the 5' RACE reads. The profile shows hundreds of thousands of distinct CDR3 sequences, about 48% of them singletons. As for this clonotype: Its antigen is currently unknown.

Caucasian individuals from Russia who were healthy and aged about 6 to 95 acted as donors. Extracted total RNA amounted to at least 5.5 micrograms for each sample. Study results and caveats: Getting older went along with TCR beta diversity per million T cells dropping roughly linearly.

The sequence derives from a man aged 25-40 years in good health. Material: blood. The rearrangement uses TRBV29-1 and TRBJ2-3; D ambiguous. CDR3 coding DNA: TGCAGCATACTTGGGGGCACAGATACGCAGTATTTT. Its protein is CSILGGTDTQYF.